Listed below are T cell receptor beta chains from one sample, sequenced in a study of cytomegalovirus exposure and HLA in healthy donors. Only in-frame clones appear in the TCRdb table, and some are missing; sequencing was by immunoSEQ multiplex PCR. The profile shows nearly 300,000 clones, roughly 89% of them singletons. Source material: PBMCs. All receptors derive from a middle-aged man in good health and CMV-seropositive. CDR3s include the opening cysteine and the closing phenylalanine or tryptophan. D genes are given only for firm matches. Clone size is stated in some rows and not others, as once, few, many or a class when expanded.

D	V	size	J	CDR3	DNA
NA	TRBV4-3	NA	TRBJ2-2	CASSQDRAGELFF	TGCGCCAGCAGCCAAGATCGGGCCGGGGAGCTGTTTTTT
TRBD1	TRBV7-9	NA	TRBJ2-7	CASSPPSLLTGASYEQYF	TGTGCCAGCAGCCCCCCGAGCCTTCTGACAGGGGCGTCCTACGAGCAGTACTTC
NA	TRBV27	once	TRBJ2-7	CASRWDVGGYEQYF	TGTGCCAGCAGGTGGGATGTAGGGGGCTACGAGCAGTACTTC
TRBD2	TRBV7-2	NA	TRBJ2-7	CASSSGVYYEQYF	TGTGCCAGCAGCAGCGGGGTTTATTACGAGCAGTACTTC
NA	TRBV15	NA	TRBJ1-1	CATSAQAGGKAFF	TGTGCCACCAGCGCCCAGGCGGGGGGAAAAGCTTTCTTT
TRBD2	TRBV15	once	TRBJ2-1	CATSRDLAGSQFF	TGTGCCACCAGCAGAGACCTAGCGGGATCGCAGTTCTTC
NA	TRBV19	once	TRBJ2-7	CASNAQGNSYEQYF	TGTGCCAGTAATGCGCAGGGCAATTCCTACGAGCAGTACTTC
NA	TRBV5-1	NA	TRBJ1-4	CASSSNGRSPLSHNEKLFF	TGCGCCAGCAGTTCAAATGGTCGGAGCCCTCTCTCTCATAATGAAAAACTGTTTTTT
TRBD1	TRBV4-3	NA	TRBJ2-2	CASSQEETGGLGGELFF	TGCGCCAGCAGCCAAGAAGAAACAGGGGGCCTGGGCGGGGAGCTGTTTTTT
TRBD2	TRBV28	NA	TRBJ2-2	CASSLWGTRYAGELFF	TGTGCCAGCAGTTTATGGGGGACTAGATACGCCGGGGAGCTGTTTTTT
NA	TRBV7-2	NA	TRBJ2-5	CASSPGQFQETQYF	TGTGCCAGCAGCCCCGGACAGTTTCAAGAGACCCAGTACTTC
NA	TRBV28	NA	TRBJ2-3	CASSFLGPTDTQYF	TGTGCCAGCAGTTTTTTGGGGCCCACAGATACGCAGTATTTT
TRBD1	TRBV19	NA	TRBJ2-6	CASSIRDRGPGANVLTF	TGTGCCAGTAGTATTAGGGACAGGGGGCCTGGGGCCAACGTCCTGACTTTC
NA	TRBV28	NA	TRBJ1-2	CASSAIDFTFNYGYTF	TGTGCCAGCAGTGCCATAGATTTTACCTTTAACTATGGCTACACCTTC
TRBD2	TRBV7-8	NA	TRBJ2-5	CASSYRLAGGRGETQYF	TGTGCCAGCAGCTACCGACTAGCGGGAGGGCGGGGGGAGACCCAGTACTTC
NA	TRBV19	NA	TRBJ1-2	CASSISRNYGYTF	TGTGCCAGTAGTATTTCCAGAAACTATGGCTACACCTTC
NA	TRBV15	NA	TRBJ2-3	CATSRPTGSFFSGTDTQYF	TGTGCCACCAGCAGACCCACAGGGTCTTTCTTTTCGGGGACAGATACGCAGTATTTT
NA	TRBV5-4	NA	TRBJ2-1	CASSAAWGEAYNEQFF	TGTGCCAGCAGCGCCGCCTGGGGCGAAGCCTACAATGAGCAGTTCTTC
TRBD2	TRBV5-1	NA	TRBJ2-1	CASSIAGVEQFF	TGCGCCAGCAGCATAGCGGGAGTTGAGCAGTTCTTC
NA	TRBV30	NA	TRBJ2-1	CAWSVQDNEQFF	TGTGCCTGGAGTGTACAAGACAATGAGCAGTTCTTC
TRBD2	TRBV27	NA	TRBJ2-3	CASRIAGSTDTQYF	TGTGCCAGCAGAATAGCGGGGTCCACAGATACGCAGTATTTT
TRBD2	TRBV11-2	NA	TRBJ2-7	CASSSLAGKTYEQYF	TGTGCCAGCAGCTCCCTAGCGGGAAAAACCTACGAGCAGTACTTC
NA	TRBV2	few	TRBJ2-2	CASRGTRAFGELFF	TGTGCCAGCAGAGGTACTAGGGCTTTTGGGGAGCTGTTTTTT